These 11 T cell receptor beta chains were sequenced from one sample in a study of blood T cell repertoires in COVID-19. Sequencing used immunoSEQ multiplex PCR; TCRdb keeps in-frame clones, though not all of them. The sample carries 250,000 or so clones, approximately 88% recorded once. Sequencing was performed on peripheral blood. The receptors shown here come from a woman in her 30s with acute or convalescent COVID-19.

V usage is TRBV6-2 or TRBV6-3 and J usage is TRBJ1-2; 10 bases are shared with TRBD1. V shed 1 base, J shed 8 bases, and the junction held 4 bases outside the gene matches. The CDR3 length is 14 residues. Germline CDR1 reads MNHEY; CDR2 reads SVGEGT. The CDR3 region is CASSYLGQGFGYTF. DNA of the CDR3: TGTGCCAGCAGTTACTTGGGACAGGGGTTCGGCTACACCTTC.

This chain connects TRBV3-1 (or the pseudogene TRBV3-2) to TRBJ1-2; no definite D call. Germline-derived CDR1 and CDR2 are LGHDT and YNNKEL (reference sequence). V lost 1 base and J lost 0, with 9 bases in between. There are 15 residues in the CDR3. The CDR3 region has the DNA TGTGCCAGCAGCCAAGCCCCAGGAACTAACTATGGCTACACCTTC. It codes for CASSQAPGTNYGYTF.

The chain combines TRBV5-6 with TRBJ2-3; 8 positions match TRBD1. Germline CDR1 and CDR2: SGHDT and YYEEEE. J was trimmed by 2 bases and V by 4 bases; bases with no gene match: 12. This CDR3 region has 17 residues. CDR3 residues: CASSLPLPGQDTDTQYF. The CDR3 region has the DNA TGTGCCAGCAGCCTACCCTTACCGGGACAGGACACAGATACGCAGTATTTT.

This clone was recorded once. The chain couples TRBV12-5 to TRBJ1-2; D is possibly TRBD1 (5 bases). The CDR3 is made up of 15 amino acids. V was clipped by 5 bases and J by 8 bases, with 21 bases between them. Germline CDR1 is LGHNT and CDR2 is FRNRAP. DNA of the CDR3: TGTGCTAGTGGTCCGAACTCGACAGCCCTTCGGGGCTACACCTTC. Translation gives CASGPNSTALRGYTF.

Worth noting for this clone: Other DNA sequences of this sample code for an identical CDR3. The chain carries TRBV12-3 or TRBV12-4 and TRBJ2-3; D is uncertain. With 3 bases removed from V and 5 bases from J, the gap between germline ends came to 3 bases. The CDR3 length is 11 residues. CDR3 bases: TGTGCCAGCAGTTTCCGAGATACGCAGTATTTT. Translated: CASSFRDTQYF.

This clone has only one observation. The gene calls are TRBV14 and TRBJ2-5; TRBD2 matches 8 bases. V shed 2 bases, J shed 2 bases, and the junction held 7 bases outside the gene matches. The CDR3 has 16 residues. Germline CDR1 SGHDN, CDR2 FVKESK. The CDR3 here is CASSQLAGLGQETQYF. The CDR3 DNA reads as TGTGCCAGCAGCCAACTAGCGGGCCTCGGGCAAGAGACCCAGTACTTC.

The chain links TRBV27 to TRBJ2-1; 8 bases fit TRBD1. The CDR3 length is 14 residues. V dropped 4 bases and J dropped 4; count of bases not matched to a gene: 3. Germline CDR1 is MNHEY and CDR2 is SMNVEV (reference sequence). The CDR3, as DNA: TGTGCCAGCAGTTGGACAGGGCAGTACAATGAGCAGTTCTTC. It yields the protein CASSWTGQYNEQFF.

The chain combines TRBV5-4 with TRBJ2-7; 7 bases are a match to TRBD2. This CDR3 has 16 amino acids. V lost 3 bases to trimming and J lost 0 bases; unmatched junction nucleotides: 9. Per germline, CDR1 SGHNT and CDR2 YYREEE (reference sequence). The CDR3 DNA follows: TGTGCCAGCAGCTCAAAACGACTAGCAGGCTCCTACGAGCAGTACTTC. Its translation is CASSSKRLAGSYEQYF. The full variable domain, rest sourced from reference TRBV5-4 and TRBJ2-7, is ETGVTQSPTHLIKTRGQQVTLRCSSQSGHNTVSWYQQALGQGPQFIFQYYREEENGRGNFPPRFSGLQFPNYSSELNVNALELDDSALYLCASSSKRLAGSYEQYFGPGTRLTVT.

The V call is TRBV6-2 or TRBV6-3, the J call TRBJ2-2, with 12 nucleotides matching TRBD2. CDR1 and CDR2 (germline): MNHEY, SVGEGT. This CDR3 comprises 16 residues. The V gene end was trimmed by 4 bases and the J gene end by 1 base; junction bases not matched to a gene: 1. The CDR3 sequence: CASSWGLAGNTGELFF. Here the CDR3 DNA reads TGTGCCAGCAGTTGGGGACTAGCGGGGAACACCGGGGAGCTGTTTTTT.

V gene TRBV18 combines with J gene TRBJ2-7; 7 bases agree with TRBD1. The CDR3 is 16 amino acids. Germline CDR1 and CDR2: KGHSH and LQKENI. V was pared by 0 bases and J by 4 bases, with 9 bases of the junction left unmatched. The CDR3 loop is CASSPPGRGLRYEQYF. DNA for the CDR3: TGTGCCAGCTCACCACCGGGAAGGGGGCTAAGATACGAGCAGTACTTC.

The chain joins TRBV7-2 to TRBJ2-1, with D maybe TRBD1 (5 bases). CDR3 size: 13 residues. The germline V gene encodes CDR1 SGHTA and CDR2 FQGNSA. The V and J ends lost 3 bases and 6 bases respectively, with 9 bases between them. In nucleotides, the CDR3 is TGTGCCAGCAGCTTTTCCAGGGCCAATGAGCAGTTCTTC. It encodes CASSFSRANEQFF.